The clone carrying this TCR beta chain was seen a single time. 13 Jbeta primers and 60 Vbeta primers were used for the PCR. Profiling relied on immunoSEQ multiplex PCR, and the TCRdb table lists in-frame clones only, not all of them. The sample includes about 130,000 clones, 73% of them seen just once. V lost 6 bases to trimming and J lost 1 base; unmatched junction nucleotides: 3. CDR1 is MNHNS and CDR2 is SASEGT in the germline V gene. The CDR3 contains 14 residues. The data are from a study of cytomegalovirus exposure and HLA in healthy donors. The TCR was taken from a man aged 55-75 years in good health and CMV-seropositive. The chain uses TRBV6-1 and TRBJ1-2; 9 positions agree with TRBD1. What was sequenced was PBMCs. CDR3: CASSLDRGNYGYTF. For the CDR3, the DNA is TGTGCCAGCAGCTTGGACAGGGGTAACTATGGCTACACCTTC.